The rows below give T cell receptor beta chains drawn from one sample of a study of blood T cell repertoires in COVID-19. The assay was immunoSEQ multiplex PCR, and TCRdb's table has in-frame clones only and misses some. The data contain around 230,000 clones, around 86% of them singletons. The sample comprised PBMCs or T cells enriched from blood (not recorded which). These receptors were taken from a middle-aged woman with acute COVID-19. The CDR3 runs from the conserved cysteine through the conserved F or W. Each record gives: J gene, V gene, clone size, D gene, CDR3 protein, CDR3 DNA. A D gene is named only where the DNA matches it firmly. Clone size is shown for a subset of rows, as once, few, many or a class of expanded clone.

TRBJ1-1	TRBV7-9	-	-	CASSSNTGSGTEAFF	TGTGCCAGCAGCTCAAATACAGGGTCAGGGACTGAAGCTTTCTTT
TRBJ2-5	TRBV27	-	TRBD1	CASSSTGDEETQYF	TGTGCCAGCAGTTCAACAGGGGACGAAGAGACCCAGTACTTC
TRBJ2-7	TRBV29-1	-	-	CSAGLDHEQYF	TGCAGCGCCGGACTCGACCACGAGCAGTACTTC
TRBJ1-6	TRBV5-5	-	-	CATRDTLRGTYNSPLHF	TGTGCCACTAGGGACACCCTCCGGGGCACCTATAATTCACCCCTCCACTTT
TRBJ1-4	TRBV19	once	-	CASSQGGKLFF	TGTGCCAGTAGCCAGGGAGGAAAACTGTTTTTT
TRBJ2-1	TRBV4-3	-	TRBD1	CASSREQGRTNEQFF	TGCGCCAGCAGTCGAGAACAGGGGCGAACTAATGAGCAGTTCTTC
TRBJ1-2	TRBV5-1	-	TRBD1	CASSSDGQGAGGYTF	TGCGCCAGCAGCTCGGACGGACAGGGGGCGGGTGGCTACACCTTC
TRBJ1-2	TRBV19	-	TRBD1	CASSRGQGNYGYTF	TGTGCCAGTAGTAGGGGACAGGGGAACTATGGCTACACCTTC
TRBJ1-1	TRBV27	-	-	CASSLWFGGSGTEAFF	TGTGCCAGCAGTTTATGGTTTGGGGGGAGCGGCACTGAAGCTTTCTTT
TRBJ1-2	TRBV5-6	-	-	CASSSPAGRYGYTF	TGTGCCAGCAGCTCCCCAGCAGGGAGGTATGGCTACACCTTC
TRBJ1-2	TRBV28	-	TRBD1	CASSSGGRGYTF	TGTGCCAGCAGTTCAGGGGGACGGGGCTACACCTTC
TRBJ1-1	TRBV19	once	TRBD1	CASRGTGQAEAFF	TGTGCCAGTAGGGGGACAGGGCAGGCTGAAGCTTTCTTT
TRBJ1-3	TRBV12-5	-	-	CASGLQGAGNTIYF	TGTGCTAGTGGTTTGCAGGGTGCTGGAAACACCATATATTTT
TRBJ1-3	TRBV7-8	once	-	CASTMRGSGNTIYF	TGTGCCAGCACCATGCGGGGATCCGGAAACACCATATATTTT
TRBJ1-4	TRBV2	few	TRBD1	CASRPGQGPSTNEKLFF	TGTGCCAGCAGACCCGGACAGGGGCCTTCAACTAATGAAAAACTGTTTTTT
TRBJ2-5	TRBV5-6	once	TRBD2	CASSLRTSGNQETQYF	TGTGCCAGCAGCCTGCGGACTAGCGGGAACCAAGAGACCCAGTACTTC
TRBJ2-5	TRBV25-1	-	TRBD1	CASSAGTAEETQYF	TGTGCCAGCAGTGCCGGGACAGCTGAAGAGACCCAGTACTTC
TRBJ2-3	TRBV12-3/TRBV12-4	-	TRBD1	CASRGQGTDTQYF	TGTGCCAGCAGGGGACAGGGCACAGATACGCAGTATTTT
TRBJ2-1	TRBV4-1	-	-	CASSQPRGYEQFF	TGCGCCAGCAGCCAGCCTAGAGGGTATGAGCAGTTCTTC
TRBJ2-1	TRBV14	-	-	CASRPDPTDEQFF	TGTGCCAGCAGACCAGATCCCACCGATGAGCAGTTCTTC
TRBJ1-1	TRBV7-9	-	-	CASSLASTEAFF	TGTGCCAGCAGCTTAGCCAGTACTGAAGCTTTCTTT
TRBJ1-2	TRBV10-2	-	TRBD1	CASTLDRGDYGYTF	TGCGCCAGCACCCTGGACAGGGGAGACTATGGCTACACCTTC
TRBJ2-2	TRBV10-3	few	TRBD1	CAISTGENTGELFF	TGTGCCATCAGCACAGGGGAAAACACCGGGGAGCTGTTTTTT
TRBJ2-5	TRBV4-3	-	-	CASSQLPGLRETQYF	TGCGCCAGCAGCCAACTCCCAGGGTTAAGAGAGACCCAGTACTTC
TRBJ1-1	TRBV19	-	-	CASKGGGRTEAFF	TGTGCCAGTAAAGGCGGGGGTCGAACTGAAGCTTTCTTT
TRBJ1-1	TRBV10-3	once	TRBD1	CAISGQGAILRATEAFF	TGTGCCATCAGTGGACAGGGGGCGATACTCCGGGCCACTGAAGCTTTCTTT
TRBJ2-7	TRBV11-2	-	TRBD1	CASSSIRQGRSREQYF	TGTGCCAGCAGCTCCATCCGACAGGGACGGTCCCGCGAGCAGTACTTC
TRBJ1-2	TRBV30	-	-	CAWSLTRTNYGYTF	TGTGCCTGGAGTCTGACAAGGACTAACTATGGCTACACCTTC
TRBJ1-3	TRBV5-4	-	-	CASSNRLAGGNTIYF	TGTGCCAGCAGCAACAGGTTAGCTGGAGGAAACACCATATATTTT
TRBJ2-1	TRBV15	-	-	CATSLRGGYNEQFF	TGTGCCACCAGTCTGAGGGGGGGATACAATGAGCAGTTCTTC
TRBJ1-2	TRBV5-6	-	-	CASTTSKQYGDGYTF	TGTGCCAGCACCACTTCAAAACAGTACGGGGATGGCTACACCTTC
TRBJ1-1	TRBV2	-	TRBD1	CARRGGAHEAFF	TGTGCCCGCAGGGGGGGGGCGCATGAAGCTTTCTTT
TRBJ1-2	TRBV19	-	-	CASSRREPYGYTF	TGTGCCAGTAGCCGCCGAGAGCCCTATGGCTACACCTTC
TRBJ2-2	TRBV9	-	-	CASSVSGGSSGELFF	TGTGCCAGCAGCGTATCCGGGGGAAGTTCCGGGGAGCTGTTTTTT
TRBJ1-6	TRBV7-8	-	-	CASSLGVAGSYNSPLHF	TGTGCCAGCAGCTTAGGAGTGGCGGGCTCCTATAATTCACCCCTCCACTTT
TRBJ2-7	TRBV6-5	-	TRBD2	CAVGGFDSYEQYF	TGTGCCGTCGGGGGGTTTGACTCCTACGAGCAGTACTTC
TRBJ1-1	TRBV10-1	-	TRBD1	CASSERRTGFRGTEAFF	TGCGCCAGCAGTGAGCGACGGACAGGGTTTCGGGGGACTGAAGCTTTCTTT
TRBJ1-1	TRBV11-2	-	TRBD1	CASSFLTGGNTEAFF	TGTGCCAGCAGCTTCCTGACAGGGGGAAACACTGAAGCTTTCTTT
TRBJ1-1	TRBV18	-	TRBD1	CASSSWDRAEAFF	TGTGCCAGCTCATCATGGGACAGGGCTGAAGCTTTCTTT
TRBJ2-3	TRBV29-1	-	-	CSVWGDFLLDTQYF	TGCAGCGTTTGGGGGGACTTTCTCTTGGATACGCAGTATTTT
TRBJ2-3	TRBV10-3	-	TRBD2	CAIGRADSSTDTQYF	TGTGCCATCGGGAGGGCCGACTCTAGCACAGATACGCAGTATTTT
TRBJ1-5	TRBV15	-	-	CATSRDRGSNQPQHF	TGTGCCACCAGCAGAGACAGGGGCAGCAATCAGCCCCAGCATTTT
TRBJ2-3	TRBV10-3	-	TRBD2	CAISESAGESTDTQYF	TGTGCCATCAGTGAGTCAGCGGGGGAGAGCACAGATACGCAGTATTTT
TRBJ2-5	TRBV2	-	-	CASKEGLAGETQYF	TGTGCCAGCAAAGAAGGTCTGGCAGGGGAGACCCAGTACTTC
TRBJ1-6	TRBV6-5	-	TRBD1	CASRSQGTVSSPLHF	TGTGCCAGCAGGTCACAGGGGACGGTCAGCTCACCCCTCCACTTT
TRBJ1-1	TRBV5-4	-	-	CASSSRGRQNTEAFF	TGTGCCAGCAGCTCCCGGGGGAGACAGAACACTGAAGCTTTCTTT
TRBJ2-7	TRBV4-1	-	TRBD1	CASSQPQGAGGTYEQYF	TGCGCCAGCAGCCAACCGCAGGGGGCTGGGGGGACCTACGAGCAGTACTTC
TRBJ1-2	TRBV7-8	-	TRBD1	CASSLGQGARGYTF	TGTGCCAGCAGCTTAGGACAGGGGGCGCGAGGCTACACCTTC